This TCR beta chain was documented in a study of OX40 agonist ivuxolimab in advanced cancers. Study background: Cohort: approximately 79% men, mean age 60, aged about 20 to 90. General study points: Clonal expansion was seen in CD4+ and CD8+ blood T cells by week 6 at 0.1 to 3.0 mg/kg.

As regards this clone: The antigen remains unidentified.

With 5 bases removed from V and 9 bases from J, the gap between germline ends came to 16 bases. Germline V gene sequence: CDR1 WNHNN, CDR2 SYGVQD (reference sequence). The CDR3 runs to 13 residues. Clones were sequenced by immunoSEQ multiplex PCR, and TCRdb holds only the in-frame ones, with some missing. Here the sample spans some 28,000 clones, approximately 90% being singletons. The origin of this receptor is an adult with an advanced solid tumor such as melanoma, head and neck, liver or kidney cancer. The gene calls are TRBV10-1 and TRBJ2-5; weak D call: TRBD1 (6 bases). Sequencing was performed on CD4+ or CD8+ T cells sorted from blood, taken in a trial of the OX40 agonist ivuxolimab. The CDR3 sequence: CASSPRLEGAQYF. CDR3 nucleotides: TGCGCCAGCAGTCCTAGACTCGAGGGGGCCCAGTACTTC.